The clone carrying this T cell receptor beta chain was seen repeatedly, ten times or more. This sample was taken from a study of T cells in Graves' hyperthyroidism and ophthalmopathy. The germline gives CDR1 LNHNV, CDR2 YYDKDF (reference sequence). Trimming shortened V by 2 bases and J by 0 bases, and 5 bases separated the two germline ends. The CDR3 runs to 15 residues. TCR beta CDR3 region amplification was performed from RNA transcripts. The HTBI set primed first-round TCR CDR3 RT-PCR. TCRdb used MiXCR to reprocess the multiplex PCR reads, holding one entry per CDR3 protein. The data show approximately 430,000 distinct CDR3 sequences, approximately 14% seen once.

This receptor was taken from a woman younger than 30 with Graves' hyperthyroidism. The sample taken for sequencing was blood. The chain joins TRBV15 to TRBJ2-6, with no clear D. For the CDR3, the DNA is TGTGCCACCAGCAGACAGGACTCTGGGGCCAACGTCCTGACTTTC. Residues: CATSRQDSGANVLTF.